This T cell receptor beta chain was found in a study of beta chain features in type 1 diabetes. Whole-study findings and limits: The similarity of naive, central memory and Treg TCRB repertoires appeared greater among patients than among healthy donors. Insertions at VDJ junctions were less frequent in type 1 diabetes patients. These patients also deleted more nucleotides at the same junctions. In all four CD4+ subsets, TCRB CDR3 length was significantly, moderately reduced in type 1 diabetes.

A CD45RO/CCR7/CD25/CD127/CD95/CD27 panel sorted naive, central memory, regulatory and stem cell-like memory CD4+ cells. The study reverse transcribed the entire isolated RNA, so it sequenced expressed TCRB transcripts. Naive, central memory and regulatory T cell samples yielded around 3.4 million reads on average. The table came from immunoSEQ multiplex PCR; TCRdb's copy has only in-frame clones and leaves some out. Seen here are 300,000 to 400,000 clones, roughly 13% observed once, and the top ten hold roughly 0.015%. On this clone itself: Its cognate antigen is unknown.

This clonotype originated in a woman between 18 and 29 years old with type 1 diabetes. Sequenced input: naive CD4+ T cells from blood.

The CDR3 sequence: CASSSTDTSRYEQYF. The CDR3, as DNA: TGTGCCAGCAGTTCAACCGATACTAGCCGGTACGAGCAGTACTTC. V and J are TRBV6-6 and TRBJ2-7; D is perhaps TRBD2 (6 bases). The CDR3 totals 15 residues. The V end lost 4 bases, the J end lost 4 bases, and 17 bases lay between the germline ends. Germline V gene lookup returns CDR1 MNHNY and CDR2 SVGAGI (reference sequence).